These 28 T cell receptor beta chains share one sample of origin, sequenced in a study of blood T cell repertoires in COVID-19. Only in-frame clones appear in the TCRdb table, and some are missing; sequencing was by immunoSEQ multiplex PCR. Altogether 200,000 to 250,000 clones are present, just under 85% being singletons, with the ten largest covering more than 4%. Specimen: peripheral blood. These receptors all come from a man aged 50 to 60 with acute or convalescent COVID-19.

V gene TRBV10-3 combines with J gene TRBJ1-1; TRBD1 matches 8 bases. CDR3 length: 14 residues. The junction had 4 bases not matched to a gene; V was cut back by 3 bases and J by 4 bases. CDR1 is ENHRY and CDR2 is SYGVKD in the germline V gene. CDR3 nucleotides: TGTGCCATCAGTGAAAACAGGGGGAGCACTGAAGCTTTCTTT. It translates to CAISENRGSTEAFF.

The gene calls are TRBV10-3 and TRBJ2-3; 10 bases line up with TRBD2. J lost 1 base, V lost 7 bases, and 8 bases had no gene match. The germline gives CDR1 ENHRY, CDR2 SYGVKD. This CDR3 comprises 16 residues. CDR3 residues: CAIMDSSGRRTDTQYF. DNA for the CDR3: TGTGCCATCATGGATTCTAGCGGGAGACGCACAGATACGCAGTATTTT.

This clone was detected once. The chain links TRBV9 to TRBJ2-7; 11 nucleotides agree with TRBD1. V was clipped by 4 bases and J by 6 bases; unmatched bases: 18. Germline loops: CDR1 SGDLS, CDR2 YYNGEE. CDR3 length: 18 amino acids. The chain's CDR3 is CASSPDRTGGPPLGEQYF. The CDR3 nucleotides are TGTGCCAGCAGCCCAGACCGGACAGGGGGCCCCCCTCTTGGCGAGCAGTACTTC. The whole variable domain, filled in from reference TRBV9 and TRBJ2-7, reads DSGVTQTPKHLITATGQRVTLRCSPRSGDLSVYWYQQSLDQGLQFLIQYYNGEERAKGNILERFSAQQFPDLHSELNLSSLELGDSALYFCASSPDRTGGPPLGEQYFGPGTRLTVT.

The V and J genes are TRBV7-3 and TRBJ2-5; 11 bases fit TRBD2. CDR3 size: 16 residues. From germline, CDR1 is SGHTA and CDR2 FQGTGA. V lost 3 bases and J lost 3; bases outside the gene matches: 6. The CDR3 protein is CASSFKGTSGKETQYF. The DNA for the CDR3 is TGTGCCAGCAGCTTTAAAGGGACTAGCGGTAAAGAGACCCAGTACTTC.

CDR3 coding DNA: TGTGCCAGCAGCTTCCAAATGAACACTGAAGCTTTCTTT. Translating gives CASSFQMNTEAFF. V gene TRBV7-9 combines with J gene TRBJ1-1; unclear D gene. Germline V gives CDR1 SEHNR, CDR2 FQNEAQ (reference sequence). Trimming took off 3 bases at V and 0 bases at J, with 5 bases between the two ends. The CDR3 extends over 13 amino acids.

The genes are TRBV15 and TRBJ1-4, with D possibly being TRBD1 (5 bases). V gave up 0 bases and J gave up 7 bases, with 18 bases separating them. Germline V gene lookup returns CDR1 LNHNV and CDR2 YYDKDF (reference sequence). The length of the CDR3 is 17 residues. CDR3 coding DNA: TGTGCCACCAGCAGAGATGGGCGCAACGGCGGGGGTGAAAAACTGTTTTTT. It encodes CATSRDGRNGGGEKLFF.

The J gene is TRBJ2-7, the V gene TRBV28, with 8 bases fitting TRBD1. Germline CDR1 MDHEN, CDR2 SYDVKM. V was pared by 8 bases and J by 3 bases, with 9 bases of the junction left unmatched. The CDR3 is 14 residues long. The CDR3: CASERQGPVYEQYF. The CDR3 nucleotides read TGTGCCAGCGAGAGACAGGGGCCGGTCTACGAGCAGTACTTC.

The V gene is TRBV28, the J gene TRBJ2-3; perhaps TRBD2 as D (6 bases). The CDR3 spans 14 residues. With 2 bases removed from V and 6 bases from J, the gap between germline ends came to 12 bases. Germline V lookup: CDR1 MDHEN, CDR2 SYDVKM. CDR3: CASSLGLIHDTQYF. The CDR3 DNA reads as TGTGCCAGCAGTTTAGGACTAATCCACGATACGCAGTATTTT.

The J gene is TRBJ1-1, the V gene TRBV7-2; D possibly corresponds to TRBD1 (6 bases). CDR1 is SGHTA and CDR2 is FQGNSA in the germline V gene. Trimming took 1 base from V and 11 from J, leaving 14 bases between them. The CDR3 runs to 13 residues. CDR3 DNA sequence: TGTGCCAGCAGCTTAGATTTGGGGGCGGGTGCTTTCTTT. It codes for CASSLDLGAGAFF.

This rearrangement joins TRBV12-3 or TRBV12-4 to TRBJ1-1; D is unclear. This CDR3 is 13 amino acids long. With 2 bases removed from V and 8 bases from J, the gap between germline ends came to 12 bases. The CDR3 reads CASSLSRLTEAFF. Written as DNA, the CDR3 is TGTGCCAGCAGTTTATCCAGGTTGACCGAAGCTTTCTTT.

The V gene is TRBV11-3, the J gene TRBJ1-5, with unresolved D. Between the trimmed V and J ends, which lost 5 bases and 5 bases, there was a span of 13 bases. The CDR3 has 14 residues. Per germline, CDR1 SGHNT and CDR2 YENEEA. In DNA, the CDR3 is TGTGCCAGCAGCGACACTCGGAAGGATCAGCCCCAGCATTTT. Translating it yields CASSDTRKDQPQHF. The complete variable domain, with remaining parts taken from reference TRBV11-3 and TRBJ1-5, reads EAGVVQSPRYKIIEKKQPVAFWCNPISGHNTLYWYLQNLGQGPELLIRYENEEAVDDSQLPKDRFSAERLKGVDSTLKIQPAELGDSAVYLCASSDTRKDQPQHFGDGTRLSIL.

CDR3 DNA sequence: TGCGCCAGCAGCCAAGCGGTGAGGGTTCCTTTCAATGAGCAGTTCTTC. It yields the protein CASSQAVRVPFNEQFF. The rearrangement joins TRBV4-1 to TRBJ2-1; D is possibly TRBD2 (5 bases). The CDR3 extends over 16 amino acids. Trimming shortened V by 1 base and J by 6 bases, and 16 bases separated the two germline ends. Looked up from germline, CDR1 is MGHRA and CDR2 is YSYEKL.

V gene TRBV11-3 combines with J gene TRBJ2-1, with TRBD2 matching over 8 bases. This CDR3 region has 17 residues. V trimming: 0 bases; J trimming: 6 bases; junction bases outside the gene matches: 10. Per germline, CDR1 SGHNT and CDR2 YENEEA. CDR3 residues: CASSLDLGGRHRNEQFF. For the CDR3, the DNA is TGTGCCAGCAGCTTAGATCTTGGCGGGAGGCACCGCAATGAGCAGTTCTTC.

This rearrangement joins TRBV9 to TRBJ2-3; TRBD2 matches at 9 bases. The CDR3 runs to 15 residues. Germline V gene data show CDR1 as SGDLS and CDR2 as YYNGEE. Trimming cost V 1 base and J 6 bases; bases outside gene matches: 6. This chain's CDR3 is CASSVSAGGPDTQYF. CDR3 in DNA: TGTGCCAGCAGCGTATCCGCGGGGGGGCCGGATACGCAGTATTTT.

V is TRBV10-3 and J is TRBJ1-4, with 9 bases aligning to TRBD1. There are 17 residues in the CDR3. Germline V gives CDR1 ENHRY, CDR2 SYGVKD. Trimming took 0 bases from V and 2 from J; bases not matched to a gene: 4. The CDR3 region is CAISESGQGITNEKLFF. As DNA, the CDR3 is TGTGCCATCAGTGAGTCGGGACAGGGTATCACTAATGAAAAACTGTTTTTT.

This chain uses TRBV30 with TRBJ1-6; possible D gene TRBD1, 5 bases. This CDR3 region has 12 residues. V lost 3 bases, J lost 9 bases, and 9 bases lay in between. Germline V gene sequence: CDR1 GTSNPN, CDR2 SVGIG (reference sequence). The CDR3 reads CAWRGVASPLHF. The CDR3 bases are TGTGCCTGGAGAGGGGTAGCTTCACCCCTCCACTTT.

The V gene is TRBV11-2, the J gene TRBJ1-6, with a weak D call TRBD1 (6 bases). V lost 1 base and J lost 7, with 17 bases in between. This CDR3 spans 17 amino acids. CDR1 and CDR2 from the germline V gene are SGHAT and FQNNGV. As DNA, the CDR3 is TGTGCCAGCAGCTTAGTCCCGCTGCAGGGGCAGAATTCACCCCTCCACTTT. Encoded protein: CASSLVPLQGQNSPLHF.

V and J are TRBV16 and TRBJ2-3, with D possibly being TRBD2 (6 bases). Germline V lookup: CDR1 KGHSY, CDR2 FQNENV. Trimming removed 2 bases from V and 3 bases from J, with 9 bases in between. The CDR3 spans 14 residues. Here the CDR3 DNA reads TGTGCCAGCAGCCAACGGGAGAGGACAGATACGCAGTATTTT. Translated: CASSQRERTDTQYF.

The genes are TRBV12-5 and TRBJ2-2, with 7 bases that match TRBD1. Losses at the gene ends were 5 bases for V and 5 bases for J; bases not matched to a gene: 11. The CDR3 sequence is 16 residues long. Germline CDR1 and CDR2: LGHNT and FRNRAP. The DNA of the CDR3 is TGTGCTAGTGGTCCCAGACCGGGACAGCGGACCGGGGAGCTGTTTTTT. This codes for CASGPRPGQRTGELFF.

This clone has just a few counts. The genes are TRBV11-2 and TRBJ2-1, with TRBD2 matching 12 bases. This CDR3 region has 18 residues. V trimming: 0 bases; J trimming: 5 bases; junction bases outside the gene matches: 8. Germline assignment: CDR1 SGHAT and CDR2 FQNNGV. The CDR3 DNA is TGTGCCAGCAGCTTAGAGGCGGCTAGCGGGAGGGGTCACAATGAGCAGTTCTTC. Protein sequence: CASSLEAASGRGHNEQFF.

This clone was seen more than once but under ten times. This rearrangement joins TRBV10-2 to TRBJ2-2, with 7 bases fitting TRBD2. Germline trimming cut 6 bases from V and 1 base from J; bases unmatched to any gene: 8. The CDR3 totals 16 residues. Germline V gene lookup returns CDR1 WSHSY and CDR2 SAAADI. Here the CDR3 DNA reads TGCGCCAGCAGGCGATTTAGCGGGCAGAACACCGGGGAGCTGTTTTTT. Encoded protein: CASRRFSGQNTGELFF.

The chain combines TRBV19 with TRBJ1-5, with 7 nucleotides matching TRBD1. In germline, CDR1 is LNHDA, CDR2 SQIVND (reference sequence). The CDR3 runs 16 residues. Germline trimming cut 7 bases from V and 0 bases from J; bases unmatched to any gene: 9. DNA for the CDR3: TGTGCCAGTACCGGACAGGATGGGGCTAGCAATCAGCCCCAGCATTTT. Translating it yields CASTGQDGASNQPQHF.

The sample holds a few counts of this clone. The V and J genes are TRBV14 and TRBJ2-7; 7 nucleotides line up with TRBD2. With V trimmed by 0 bases and J by 0 bases, 2 bases remained unmatched. CDR1 and CDR2 (germline): SGHDN, FVKESK. This CDR3 region has 15 residues. Here the CDR3 DNA reads TGTGCCAGCAGCCAAGAAGGGAGGGCCTCCTACGAGCAGTACTTC. This translates into CASSQEGRASYEQYF.

The chain joins TRBV11-2 to TRBJ2-1; D perhaps matches TRBD2 (5 bases). Germline V gene lookup returns CDR1 SGHAT and CDR2 FQNNGV. The CDR3 is 15 amino acids. Trimming took off 5 bases at V and 1 base at J, with 12 bases between the two ends. CDR3 in DNA: TGTGCCAGCAGCGGGGTAGCGAGTTCCTACAATGAGCAGTTCTTC. As protein: CASSGVASSYNEQFF.

In nucleotides, the CDR3 is TGTGCCAGCAGCCCCGGGACTAGCGCGTACAATGAGCAGTTCTTC. This encodes CASSPGTSAYNEQFF. The chain combines TRBV14 with TRBJ2-1, with 10 positions matching TRBD2. The CDR3 consists of 15 residues. Per germline, CDR1 SGHDN and CDR2 FVKESK. With 4 bases clipped from V and 4 bases from J, the junction kept 4 bases outside the gene matches.

The genes are TRBV5-6 and TRBJ2-3; 11 bases line up with TRBD2. The germline gives CDR1 SGHDT, CDR2 YYEEEE. The CDR3 covers 16 residues. Germline trimming cut 1 base from V and 8 bases from J; bases unmatched to any gene: 9. In DNA, the CDR3 is TGTGCCAGCAGCTTGTACGTAGCGGGGGGGCCGAGTACGCAGTATTTT. Its protein product is CASSLYVAGGPSTQYF.

The rearrangement joins TRBV7-9 to TRBJ2-3; 8 nucleotides align to TRBD2. After removal of 1 base from V and 2 bases from J, the junction contained 2 bases not matched to a gene. Germline CDR1 is SEHNR and CDR2 is FQNEAQ (reference sequence). The CDR3 contains 15 residues. DNA for the CDR3: TGTGCCAGCAGCTTAGTCGGGGGGGACACAGATACGCAGTATTTT. It translates to CASSLVGGDTDTQYF.

The chain has TRBV10-3 and TRBJ2-5, with 9 nucleotides matching TRBD1. CDR3 length equals 13 residues. The ends lost 10 bases at V and 1 base at J; junction bases unmatched: 4. The germline V gene encodes CDR1 ENHRY and CDR2 SYGVKD. Here the CDR3 reads CATGTGPQETQYF. DNA for the CDR3: TGTGCCACCGGGACAGGGCCCCAAGAGACCCAGTACTTC.